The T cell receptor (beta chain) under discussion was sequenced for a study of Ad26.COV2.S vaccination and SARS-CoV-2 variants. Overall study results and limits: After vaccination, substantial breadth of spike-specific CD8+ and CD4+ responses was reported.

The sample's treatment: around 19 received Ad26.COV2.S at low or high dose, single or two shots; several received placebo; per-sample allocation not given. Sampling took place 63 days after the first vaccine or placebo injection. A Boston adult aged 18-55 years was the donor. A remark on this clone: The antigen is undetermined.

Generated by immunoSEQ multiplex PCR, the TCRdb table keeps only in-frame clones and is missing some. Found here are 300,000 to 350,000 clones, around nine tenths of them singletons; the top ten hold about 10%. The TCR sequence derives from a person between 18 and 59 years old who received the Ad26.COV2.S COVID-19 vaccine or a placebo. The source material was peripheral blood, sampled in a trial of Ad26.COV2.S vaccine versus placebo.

The CDR3 nucleotides read TGTGCCAGTAATAAGGGGAGGGGACCTGATGGCTACACCTTC. This gives the protein CASNKGRGPDGYTF. J is TRBJ1-2 and V is TRBV19; D possibly corresponds to TRBD1 (5 bases). V gave up 7 bases and J gave up 6 bases, with 18 bases separating them. The CDR3 has 14 amino acids. Germline lookup yields CDR1 LNHDA and CDR2 SQIVND (reference sequence).